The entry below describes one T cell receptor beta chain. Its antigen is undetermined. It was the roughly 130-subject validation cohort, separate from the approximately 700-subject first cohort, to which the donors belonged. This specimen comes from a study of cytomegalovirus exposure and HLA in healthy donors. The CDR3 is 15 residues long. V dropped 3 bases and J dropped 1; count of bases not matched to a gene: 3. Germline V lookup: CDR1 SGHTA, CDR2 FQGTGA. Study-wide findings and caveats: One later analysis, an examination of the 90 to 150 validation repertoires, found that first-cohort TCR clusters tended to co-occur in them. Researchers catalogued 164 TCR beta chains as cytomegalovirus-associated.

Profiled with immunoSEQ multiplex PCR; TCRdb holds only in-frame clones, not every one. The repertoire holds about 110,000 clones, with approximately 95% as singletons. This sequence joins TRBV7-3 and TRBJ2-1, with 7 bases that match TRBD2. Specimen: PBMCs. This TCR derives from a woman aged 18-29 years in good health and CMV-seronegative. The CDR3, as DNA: TGTGCCAGCAGCTTCATAGCGGGTTCCTACAATGAGCAGTTCTTC. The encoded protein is CASSFIAGSYNEQFF.